Below, 15 T cell receptor beta chains from the same sample are listed, as sequenced in a study of blood T cell repertoires in COVID-19 (dated by TCRdb to between 2020 and 2021). The library was prepared using the immunoSEQ multiplex PCR assay. The table was pulled from immuneACCESS by TCRdb, which kept in-frame rearrangements only. Such tables lose some clones; where checked, under half of the loss comes from unresolved V genes, and the rest has no known cause. This sample gives around 210,000 clones in total; over 60% of them show up just once. Around 5.4% of the sample goes to the ten largest clones. Sequenced sample: peripheral blood. Every receptor here comes from a woman in her 70s with acute or convalescent COVID-19.

The J gene is TRBJ1-4, the V gene TRBV6-5, with D possibly being TRBD1 (5 bases). CDR3 size: 13 residues. Between the trimmed V and J ends, which lost 10 bases and 7 bases, there was a span of 16 bases. Germline CDR1 is MNHEY and CDR2 is SVGAGI. The CDR3 reads CATSPGQGEKLFF. In DNA form, the CDR3 reads TGTGCCACCTCGCCGGGTCAGGGTGAAAAACTGTTTTTT.

This clone has a single count. The gene calls are TRBV5-1 and TRBJ1-3, with TRBD1 matching 8 bases. This CDR3 has 14 amino acids. Germline lookup yields CDR1 SGHRS and CDR2 YFSETQ. The V gene end was trimmed by 4 bases and the J gene end by 4 bases; junction bases not matched to a gene: 4. CDR3 in DNA: TGCGCCAGCAGCCCTGGACAGGGCGGAAACACCATATATTTT. Translated: CASSPGQGGNTIYF.

V usage is TRBV19 and J usage is TRBJ2-7, with D tentatively TRBD2 (6 bases). CDR3 length: 15 amino acids. Germline V gene lookup returns CDR1 LNHDA and CDR2 SQIVND (reference sequence). V was trimmed by 4 bases and J by 3 bases, leaving 16 bases between them. CDR3 in DNA: TGTGCCAGTAGTAAGGGAAGTGGGGACTTCTACGAGCAGTACTTC. This encodes CASSKGSGDFYEQYF.

This clone was counted a few times. This chain joins TRBV6-5 and TRBJ2-3; TRBD1 agrees at 8 bases. V was clipped by 4 bases and J by 0 bases; unmatched bases: 6. Germline CDR1 and CDR2: MNHEY and SVGAGI. The length of the CDR3 is 16 residues. The CDR3 loop reads CASSFDRGHSTDTQYF. In DNA, the CDR3 is TGTGCCAGCAGTTTCGACAGGGGTCATAGCACAGATACGCAGTATTTT.

This chain joins TRBV5-4 and TRBJ2-3, with D possibly TRBD2 on 6 matching bases. CDR1 is SGHNT, CDR2 YYREEE, per germline (reference sequence). The V and J ends lost 3 bases and 1 base respectively, with 9 bases between them. The CDR3 loop spans 14 amino acids. The CDR3 DNA reads as TGTGCCAGCAGCTCCCCGGGGGGCACAGATACGCAGTATTTT. It specifies CASSSPGGTDTQYF. The complete variable domain, with remaining parts taken from reference TRBV5-4 and TRBJ2-3, reads ETGVTQSPTHLIKTRGQQVTLRCSSQSGHNTVSWYQQALGQGPQFIFQYYREEENGRGNFPPRFSGLQFPNYSSELNVNALELDDSALYLCASSSPGGTDTQYFGPGTRLTVL.

J is TRBJ2-7 and V is TRBV10-1; 8 nucleotides line up with TRBD2. V lost 0 bases and J lost 2; bases outside the gene matches: 3. This CDR3 contains 15 residues. Germline CDR1 and CDR2: WNHNN and SYGVQD (reference sequence). DNA for the CDR3: TGCGCCAGCAGTGAGTCAAGACTAGCGACCTACGAGCAGTACTTC. Amino acid sequence: CASSESRLATYEQYF.

The chain recombines TRBV19 with TRBJ2-5, with D possibly being TRBD1 (5 bases). Germline V CDR1 and CDR2: LNHDA, SQIVND (reference sequence). The CDR3 runs to 14 residues. Between the trimmed V and J ends, which lost 2 bases and 4 bases, there was a span of 11 bases. CDR3 DNA: TGTGCCAGTAGTATACAAAACAGGCTAGAGACCCAGTACTTC. This gives the protein CASSIQNRLETQYF.

A single count supports this clone. The chain is built from TRBV18 and TRBJ1-2, with no clear D. Looked up from germline, CDR1 is KGHSH and CDR2 is LQKENI. Trimming removed 3 bases at V and 4 bases at J, with 12 bases between. CDR3 size: 14 residues. The chain's CDR3 is CASSPPGSFYGYTF. The CDR3, as DNA: TGTGCCAGCTCACCCCCTGGGAGTTTCTATGGCTACACCTTC.

The rearrangement links TRBV24-1 to TRBJ1-1; TRBD1 aligns across 10 bases. This CDR3 has 15 residues. CDR1 and CDR2 from the germline V gene are KGHDR and SFDVKD. After removal of 4 bases from V and 5 bases from J, the junction contained 6 bases not matched to a gene. CDR3 sequence reads: CATSERQGARTEAFF. The CDR3 region has the DNA TGTGCCACCAGTGAACGACAGGGGGCGCGAACTGAAGCTTTCTTT.

V and J are TRBV19 and TRBJ1-5; D call uncertain. This CDR3 is built from 15 residues. V lost 5 bases and J 3 bases, leaving 14 bases between the germline ends. Germline CDR1 reads LNHDA; CDR2 reads SQIVND (reference sequence). Here the CDR3 DNA reads TGTGCCAGTAGTTCAAACAGTGGAAACAATCAGCCCCAGCATTTT. Translating it yields CASSSNSGNNQPQHF.

This chain links TRBV7-6 with TRBJ1-4, with 7 bases lining up with TRBD1. Trimming took 4 bases from V and 7 from J; bases not matched to a gene: 12. The germline V gene has CDR1 SGHVS and CDR2 FNYEAQ. The CDR3 loop spans 16 amino acids. CDR3 sequence: CASSSRQGRGTEKLFF. CDR3 DNA: TGTGCCAGCAGCTCAAGACAGGGAAGAGGTACTGAAAAACTGTTTTTT.

The V and J genes are TRBV10-3 and TRBJ2-2; 8 bases agree with TRBD2. From germline, CDR1 is ENHRY and CDR2 SYGVKD. V dropped 0 bases and J dropped 5; count of bases not matched to a gene: 5. The CDR3 runs to 16 residues. CDR3 DNA sequence: TGTGCCATCAGTGAGTCTGCGGGAGGTGGTACCGGGGAGCTGTTTTTT. Amino acids: CAISESAGGGTGELFF.

The genes are TRBV6-5 and TRBJ2-1, with D perhaps matching TRBD2 (6 bases). Germline lookup yields CDR1 MNHEY and CDR2 SVGAGI. V was shortened by 8 bases and J by 1 base, with 9 bases between the two germline ends. This CDR3 contains 13 residues. The DNA of the CDR3 is TGTGCCAGCGGGGGAGGTTCCTACAATGAGCAGTTCTTC. It encodes CASGGGSYNEQFF.

The rearrangement links TRBV7-8 to TRBJ2-7; maybe TRBD2 (5 bases). Between the trimmed V and J ends, which lost 3 bases and 5 bases, there was a span of 11 bases. Germline assignment: CDR1 SGHVS and CDR2 FQNEAQ. The CDR3 spans 13 residues. For the CDR3, the DNA is TGTGCCAGCAGCTTTGAGCGGAAGGACGAGCAGTACTTC. As protein: CASSFERKDEQYF. The complete variable domain, with remaining parts taken from reference TRBV7-8 and TRBJ2-7, reads GAGVSQSPRYKVAKRGQDVALRCDPISGHVSLFWYQQALGQGPEFLTYFQNEAQLDKSGLPSDRFFAERPEGSVSTLKIQRTQQEDSAVYLCASSFERKDEQYFGPGTRLTVT.

The chain links TRBV28 to TRBJ1-4; D is perhaps TRBD1 (5 bases). The CDR3 has 15 residues. The V gene's germline CDR1 is MDHEN and CDR2 SYDVKM. Deletions cut 5 bases from V and 4 bases from J, with 14 bases between. CDR3 bases: TGTGCCAGCAGTCTGGACAATAGTTATAATGAAAAACTGTTTTTT. Translated: CASSLDNSYNEKLFF.